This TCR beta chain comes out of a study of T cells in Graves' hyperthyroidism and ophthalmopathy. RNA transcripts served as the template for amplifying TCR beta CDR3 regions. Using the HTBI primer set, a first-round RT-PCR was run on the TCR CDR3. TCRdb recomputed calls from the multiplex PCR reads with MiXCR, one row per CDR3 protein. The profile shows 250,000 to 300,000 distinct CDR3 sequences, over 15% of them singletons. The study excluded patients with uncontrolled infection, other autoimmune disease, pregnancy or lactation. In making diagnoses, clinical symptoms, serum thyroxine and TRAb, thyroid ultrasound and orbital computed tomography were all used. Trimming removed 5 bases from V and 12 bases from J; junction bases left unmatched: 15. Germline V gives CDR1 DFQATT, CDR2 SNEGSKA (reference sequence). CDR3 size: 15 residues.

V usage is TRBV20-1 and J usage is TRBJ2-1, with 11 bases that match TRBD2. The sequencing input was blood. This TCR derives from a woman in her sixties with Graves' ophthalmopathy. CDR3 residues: CSAEKRLAGGDGQFF. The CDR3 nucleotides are TGCAGTGCTGAAAAGCGCCTAGCGGGGGGTGATGGGCAGTTCTTC.